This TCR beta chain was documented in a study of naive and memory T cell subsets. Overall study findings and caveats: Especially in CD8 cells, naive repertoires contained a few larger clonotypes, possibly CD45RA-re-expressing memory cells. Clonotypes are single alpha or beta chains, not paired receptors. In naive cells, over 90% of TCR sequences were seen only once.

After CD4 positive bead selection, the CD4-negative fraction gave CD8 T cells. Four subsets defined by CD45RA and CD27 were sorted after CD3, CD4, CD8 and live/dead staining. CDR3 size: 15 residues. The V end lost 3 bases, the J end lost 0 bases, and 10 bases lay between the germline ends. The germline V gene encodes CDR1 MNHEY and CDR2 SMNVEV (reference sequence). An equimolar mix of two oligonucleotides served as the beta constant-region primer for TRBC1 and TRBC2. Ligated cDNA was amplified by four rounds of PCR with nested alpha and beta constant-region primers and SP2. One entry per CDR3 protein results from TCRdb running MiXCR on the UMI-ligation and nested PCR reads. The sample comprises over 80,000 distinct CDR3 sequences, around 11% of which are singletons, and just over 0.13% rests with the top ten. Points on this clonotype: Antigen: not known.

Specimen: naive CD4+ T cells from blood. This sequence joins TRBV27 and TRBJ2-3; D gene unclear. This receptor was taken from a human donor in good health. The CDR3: CASSLRRQSTDTQYF. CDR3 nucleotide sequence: TGTGCCAGCAGTTTGCGGCGTCAGAGCACAGATACGCAGTATTTT.